This paragraph reports one T cell receptor beta chain. Its antigen specificity is not known. The record has no base qualities; no much larger clone is one base away. The data derive from a study of response to subunit inactivated influenza vaccine (dated by TCRdb to 2016 to 2018). Broadly, across the study: Deep quantitative profiling of the T cell receptor repertoire was used in the study to follow responses to a trivalent subunit inactivated influenza vaccine.

On the study overall, not on this receptor specifically: The authors suggested that each seasonal influenza vaccination may recruit only a limited number of new T cells.

The CDR3 goes from the cysteine to the phenylalanine over 13 residues. Of the read, only the CDR3 DNA is kept; its 39 bases are in frame from base 1. The germline V gene (reference sequence) yields SEHNR for CDR1 and FQNEAQ for CDR2. V is clipped by 2 bases and J by 7 bases, and the sequence between their germline boundaries is 9 bases long. Library prep was done by RT-PCR. Sequencing was carried out with an Illumina HiSeq 2500. TCRdb reanalyzed the raw reads on its own, using fastp at Q25 for trimming and MiXCR for clone calling, and kept in-frame beta chains. Every CDR3 protein is listed once, alongside the most common genes and DNA of its rows. Counted in this sample were more than 600,000 distinct CDR3 sequences; about 18% of them appeared once. Of the sample, 11% is held by the ten largest clones.

Here the chain combines TRBV7-9 and TRBJ2-1; the D gene cannot be named for sure. Specimen: PBMCs from blood, collected roughly 5 days after vaccination. This TCR was sampled from a man between 45 and 60 years old who received an inactivated influenza vaccine. Donor details come from another sample of the same person, matched by shared clones. Here is the DNA: TGTGCCAGCAGCTTATTTACGGTGAATGAGCAGTTCTTC. Its product reads: CASSLFTVNEQFF.